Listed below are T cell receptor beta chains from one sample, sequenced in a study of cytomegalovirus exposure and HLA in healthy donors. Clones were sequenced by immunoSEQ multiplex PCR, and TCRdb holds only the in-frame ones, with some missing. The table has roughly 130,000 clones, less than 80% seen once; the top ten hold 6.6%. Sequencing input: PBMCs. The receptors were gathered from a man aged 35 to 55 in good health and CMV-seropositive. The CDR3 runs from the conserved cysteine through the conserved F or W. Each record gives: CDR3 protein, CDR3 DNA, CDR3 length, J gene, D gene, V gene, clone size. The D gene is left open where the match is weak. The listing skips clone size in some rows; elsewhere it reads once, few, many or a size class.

CASRGQGSGQPQHF TGTGCCAGCAGGGGACAGGGGTCGGGTCAGCCCCAGCATTTT 14 TRBJ1-5 TRBD1 TRBV28 NA
CASSESRGISTGELFF TGCGCCAGCAGTGAATCCAGGGGGATAAGCACCGGGGAGCTGTTTTTT 16 TRBJ2-2 TRBD1 TRBV10-2 once
CASSVGLLVGTSEMEQFF TGTGCCAGCAGCGTAGGCCTCCTTGTCGGGACTAGCGAAATGGAGCAGTTCTTC 18 TRBJ2-1 TRBD2 TRBV9 NA
CASSLRRAGANSPLHF TGTGCCAGCAGCCTCAGGAGGGCCGGTGCGAATTCACCCCTCCACTTT 16 TRBJ1-6 NA TRBV14 NA
CASSRDSYGYTF TGCGCCAGCAGCCGGGACAGCTATGGCTACACCTTC 12 TRBJ1-2 TRBD1 TRBV5-1 NA
CASSVDGTGLVEQYF TGTGCCAGCAGCGTAGATGGGACAGGGCTGGTCGAGCAGTACTTC 15 TRBJ2-7 TRBD1 TRBV9 NA
CASSNPGQAANYGYTF TGTGCCAGCAGCAATCCGGGACAGGCCGCTAACTATGGCTACACCTTC 16 TRBJ1-2 TRBD1 TRBV7-9 NA
CASSMRKGRGEKLFF TGTGCCAGCAGCATGAGGAAGGGCCGGGGTGAAAAACTGTTTTTT 15 TRBJ1-4 NA TRBV5-6 NA
CASSLAPAGGVETQYF TGCGCCAGCAGCTTGGCCCCAGCGGGGGGCGTGGAGACCCAGTACTTC 16 TRBJ2-5 TRBD2 TRBV5-1 NA
CAWSALNEQFF TGTGCCTGGAGTGCCCTCAATGAGCAGTTCTTC 11 TRBJ2-1 NA TRBV30 once
CASNPAGGFTDTQYF TGTGCCAGCAACCCAGCGGGGGGGTTCACAGATACGCAGTATTTT 15 TRBJ2-3 TRBD2 TRBV5-4 NA
CAVRTSGSYEQYF TGTGCCGTCCGGACTAGCGGCTCCTACGAGCAGTACTTC 13 TRBJ2-7 TRBD2 TRBV6-1 few
CASSRDKGLQYTDTQYF TGTGCCAGCAGCCGTGATAAGGGACTTCAATACACAGATACGCAGTATTTT 17 TRBJ2-3 NA TRBV7-9 NA
CASSIFGRGGADTQYF TGTGCCAGTAGTATCTTTGGAAGGGGGGGCGCAGATACGCAGTATTTT 16 TRBJ2-3 NA TRBV19 few
CASSKGRFCDTEAFF TGTGCCAGCAGCAAAGGGAGGTTCTGTGACACTGAAGCTTTCTTT 15 TRBJ1-1 NA TRBV21-1 NA
CASRQTSGGTDTQYF TGTGCCAGCAGGCAGACTAGCGGGGGCACAGATACGCAGTATTTT 15 TRBJ2-3 TRBD2 TRBV5-4 NA
CAWSVRSAYNEQFF TGTGCCTGGAGTGTACGAAGCGCGTACAATGAGCAGTTCTTC 14 TRBJ2-1 NA TRBV30 NA
CASSIGGHTTGELFF TGTGCCAGTAGTATAGGGGGACACACAACCGGGGAGCTGTTTTTT 15 TRBJ2-2 NA TRBV19 NA
CASRGGRENTEAFF TGTGCCAGCCGTGGTGGCAGGGAGAACACTGAAGCTTTCTTT 14 TRBJ1-1 NA TRBV7-9 few
CASSTSGSGVITGELFF TGTGCCAGTAGTACTAGCGGGAGTGGGGTCATCACCGGGGAGCTGTTTTTT 17 TRBJ2-2 TRBD2 TRBV19 NA
CASRQGGYGEAFF TGTGCCAGCCGACAGGGAGGTTATGGTGAAGCTTTCTTT 13 TRBJ1-1 TRBD1 TRBV6-5 NA
CASSGGRGGNEQFF TGTGCCAGCAGTGGTGGGCGGGGGGGCAATGAGCAGTTCTTC 14 TRBJ2-1 TRBD2 TRBV2 NA
CASSLRTGKNTEAFF TGCGCCAGCAGCCTGCGGACAGGAAAAAACACTGAAGCTTTCTTT 15 TRBJ1-1 TRBD1 TRBV5-1 NA
CASSPLVGQDTQYF TGTGCCAGCTCACCCCTAGTGGGTCAAGATACGCAGTATTTT 14 TRBJ2-3 NA TRBV18 NA
CASSEDMGGRTEAFF TGTGCCAGCAGCGAGGACATGGGAGGGAGGACTGAAGCTTTCTTT 15 TRBJ1-1 NA TRBV27 few
CASSDRGLASVGEQFF TGTGCCAGCAGTGATAGAGGACTAGCGTCGGTAGGTGAGCAGTTCTTC 16 TRBJ2-1 TRBD2 TRBV2 NA
CASAPGGAGGIGELFF TGTGCCAGCGCCCCTGGGGGAGCGGGAGGAATCGGGGAGCTGTTTTTT 16 TRBJ2-2 TRBD2 TRBV9 NA
CASSRDRGQPF TGTGCCAGCAGTCGGGACAGGGGGCAACCCTTC 11 TRBJ2-7 TRBD1 TRBV2 NA
CASSPGTSSYEQYF TGTGCCAGCAGTCCCGGGACTAGTTCCTACGAGCAGTACTTC 14 TRBJ2-7 TRBD2 TRBV7-9 NA
CASSLAASGTGELFF TGTGCCAGCAGCTTAGCGGCTAGCGGGACCGGGGAGCTGTTTTTT 15 TRBJ2-2 TRBD2 TRBV7-6 NA
CASSQTRDRAREQYF TGTGCCAGCAGCCAAACCAGGGACAGGGCTCGAGAGCAGTACTTC 15 TRBJ2-7 TRBD1 TRBV7-6 NA
CASSQVGSETQYF TGCGCCAGCAGCCAAGTGGGCTCGGAGACCCAGTACTTC 13 TRBJ2-5 NA TRBV4-1 NA
CASSFRTSGSNNEQFF TGTGCCAGCAGCTTTAGGACTAGCGGGAGCAACAATGAGCAGTTCTTC 16 TRBJ2-1 TRBD2 TRBV5-6 few
CASSPGDRGRGYTF TGTGCCAGCTCACCAGGGGACAGGGGGCGAGGCTACACCTTC 14 TRBJ1-2 TRBD1 TRBV18 NA
CASSRGTSSYGYTF TGTGCCAGCAGCCGGGGGACTTCGTCCTATGGCTACACCTTC 14 TRBJ1-2 NA TRBV5-8 NA
CASGTGALNTEAFF TGTGCCAGTGGGACAGGGGCCTTGAACACTGAAGCTTTCTTT 14 TRBJ1-1 TRBD1 TRBV28 NA
CASSFTGTVSYNEQFF TGTGCCAGCAGTTTTACCGGGACAGTCTCCTACAATGAGCAGTTCTTC 16 TRBJ2-1 TRBD1 TRBV28 NA
CAWRTGLNTGELFF TGTGCCTGGAGGACAGGCCTGAACACCGGGGAGCTGTTTTTT 14 TRBJ2-2 NA TRBV30 NA
CASSFSGTSGSYEQYF TGTGCCAGCAGCTTTTCCGGGACTAGCGGCTCCTACGAGCAGTACTTC 16 TRBJ2-7 TRBD2 TRBV7-9 once
CSALRGFYGYTF TGCAGCGCCCTGCGGGGATTCTATGGCTACACCTTC 12 TRBJ1-2 NA TRBV29-1 few